This TCR beta chain emerged from a study of blood T cell repertoires in COVID-19. The study drew participants aged about 18 to 95 years from roughly 25 US areas. Clinical histories supplied by participants themselves formed the basis of cohort assignment. Per the original data handling: By means of reference gene primer amplification, nucleated cell counts were estimated. Using immunoSEQ multiplex PCR, the repertoire was profiled, and TCRdb retains in-frame clones only, with some absent. The V and J calls and clone size come from that table; D and trimming were worked out from the DNA. This table holds about 400,000 clones, roughly nine tenths found once. Trimming cost V 3 bases and J 2 bases; bases outside gene matches: 1. The CDR3 runs to 15 residues. Per the germline V gene, CDR1 is MNHEY and CDR2 is SMNVEV (reference sequence). This clone was observed once.

This rearrangement joins TRBV27 to TRBJ2-7, with 13 nucleotides matching TRBD2. The TCR comes from a woman aged 18-35 years with acute COVID-19. The sequenced sample consisted of PBMCs or T cells enriched from blood (not recorded which). The chain's CDR3 is CASSFGLAGAYEQYF. Written as DNA, the CDR3 is TGTGCCAGCAGTTTCGGACTAGCGGGGGCCTACGAGCAGTACTTC.